The 10 T cell receptor beta chains in this list originate from one sample, sequenced in a study of CD8+CD57+ T cells in acquired aplastic anemia. TCR beta VDJ combinations and CDR3 sequences were profiled from genomic DNA. TCRdb processed the reads anew with MiXCR; each CDR3 protein has one entry. This table has 270,000 or so distinct CDR3 sequences, around 82% appearing once. The authors sequenced patients whose flow cytometry had shown CD8+CD57+ cell expansion. Source material: sorted CD4+, CD8+, or CD8+CD57+ T cells (not recorded which) from PBMCs. These receptors came from a human donor with aplastic anemia.

A remark on this clonotype: One end of the junction is discordant with germline, which a read error may explain. The chain couples TRBV2 to TRBJ2-2, with D perhaps TRBD2 (5 bases). This CDR3 region has 13 residues. CDR1 is SNHLY, CDR2 FYNNEI, per germline. CDR3 in DNA: TGTGCCAGCGGGCCAGAGGGCACCGGGAAGCTGTTTTTT. Encoded protein: CASGPEGTGKLFF.

As for this clonotype: The conserved phenylalanine or tryptophan normally closing the CDR3 is absent here, so this likely arose from a read error. The DNA is omitted, as the CDR3 cannot be located on it reliably, and the CDR3 follows TCRdb's listing. The rearrangement links TRBV2 to TRBJ2-4. In germline, CDR1 is SNHLY, CDR2 FYNNEI. The CDR3 contains 12 residues when both ends are counted. Here the CDR3 reads CASGGAGNIPQY.

The chain carries TRBV15 and TRBJ2-5, with D hard to call. V was clipped by 10 bases and J by 0 bases, with 15 bases between them. The germline V gene has CDR1 LNHNV and CDR2 YYDKDF (reference sequence). The CDR3 loop spans 14 amino acids. The CDR3 loop is CANEIGADQETQYF. DNA for the CDR3: TGTGCCAACGAGATAGGCGCGGACCAAGAGACCCAGTACTTC. Complete variable domain (other parts from reference TRBV15 and TRBJ2-5): DAMVIQNPRYQVTQFGKPVTLSCSQTLNHNVMYWYQQKSSQAPKLLFHYYDKDFNNEADTPDNFQSRRPNTSFCFLDIRSPGLGDTAMYLCANEIGADQETQYFGPGTRLLVL.

The rearrangement uses TRBV24-1 and TRBJ1-1, with 8 bases matching TRBD1. CDR1 is KGHDR and CDR2 is SFDVKD in the germline V gene. V shed 4 bases, J shed 3 bases, and the junction held 3 bases outside the gene matches. This CDR3 region has 14 residues. The CDR3 coding sequence is TGTGCCACCAGTGACGAGACAGGGGACACTGAAGCTTTCTTT. Translation gives CATSDETGDTEAFF.

Regarding this clonotype: A read error may account for a junction end that differs from germline. The V gene is TRBV9, the J gene TRBJ1-2; a weak D match, TRBD1 (6 bases). Germline V CDR1 and CDR2: SGDLS, YYNGEE. The CDR3 is 15 residues long. Written as DNA, the CDR3 is TGTGCCAGCAGGGACGGGGGCGCCGATAAGTATGGTTACACCTTC. Translation gives CASRDGGADKYGYTF.

The rearrangement links TRBV7-8 to TRBJ2-5; TRBD2 might be the D (5 bases). The DNA end is a closer match to TRBJ2-1, so the J assignment may be wrong. CDR1 and CDR2 (germline): SGHVS, FQNEAQ. The CDR3 sequence is 16 residues long. Here the CDR3 DNA reads TGTGCCAGCAGCCAGGCGGGCGGTCCCGATACGCAGGATCAGTTCTTC. Translated: CASSQAGGPDTQDQFF.

On this clonotype itself: The CDR3 does not end in the conserved phenylalanine or tryptophan, so this is likely a read error. The limits of the CDR3 on the DNA are not certain, so only TCRdb's listed CDR3 is given. The rearrangement joins TRBV9 to TRBJ2-3; the table's TRBD1 call for D was not verified on the DNA. With termini counted, the CDR3 has 13 amino acids. Germline CDR1 reads SGDLS; CDR2 reads YYNGEE. The CDR3 protein is CASRDGGEDTYFV.

Remarks on this clonotype: The junction shows a germline mismatch at one end, possibly a read error. CDR3 nucleotide sequence: TGTGCCAGCCGGGTGGGGACAGATACCCAGTATTTT. This codes for CASRVGTDTQYF. The chain links TRBV9 to TRBJ2-5; 7 positions agree with TRBD1. With the DNA end fitting TRBJ2-3 better, the J assignment may be wrong. Germline values: CDR1 SGDLS, CDR2 YYNGEE. The CDR3 loop spans 12 amino acids.

Here the CDR3 reads CASSVGADNFEALHF. CDR3 DNA sequence: TGTGCCAGCAGCGTAGGGGCAGACAACTTCGAAGCTTTGCATTTT. The rearrangement joins TRBV9 to TRBJ1-5, with no clear D. V was cut by 0 bases and J by 15 bases, with 22 bases left in between. CDR1 and CDR2 from the germline V gene are SGDLS and YYNGEE. This CDR3 has 15 amino acids.

V usage is TRBV11-3 and J usage is TRBJ2-7, with D unresolved. The germline V gene encodes CDR1 SGHNT and CDR2 YENEEA. The CDR3 covers 11 residues. Trimming took off 6 bases at V and 6 bases at J, with 9 bases between the two ends. Here the CDR3 reads CASRRRGEQYF. CDR3 DNA sequence: TGTGCCAGCAGGAGAAGAGGCGAGCAGTACTTC. Complete variable domain (other parts from reference TRBV11-3 and TRBJ2-7): EAGVVQSPRYKIIEKKQPVAFWCNPISGHNTLYWYLQNLGQGPELLIRYENEEAVDDSQLPKDRFSAERLKGVDSTLKIQPAELGDSAVYLCASRRRGEQYFGPGTRLTVT.